The 3 T cell receptor delta chains given below trace back to one sample, sequenced in a study of γδ T cells in repeated Plasmodium falciparum infection. TCRdb re-called clones from the multiplex PCR reads using CATT. The sample comprises 85,000 to 100,000 delta-chain clones, 0.85% to 1% of which are singletons, and roughly 9.9% rests with the top ten. Flow sorting of PBMC yielded separate Vgamma9/Vdelta2+ and Vdelta2-negative gammadelta T cell populations for bulk repertoire analysis. Sequencing was done on a sample of gamma-delta T cells from blood. The source of these receptors is a pool of human donors (malaria-infected and uninfected, not separated).

Notes on this clone: Translating this DNA gives a protein that differs at residue 24 from the TCRdb one, which belongs to a much larger clone; a read error is likely, and the protein shown is this translation. The V gene call reads TRDV1; no J gene was called; the table names TRDD3, a call not compared with the DNA. This CDR3 spans 26 amino acids. Germline V gene lookup returns CDR1 TSWWSYY and CDR2 QGS. The CDR3, as DNA: TGTGCTCTTGGGGAACTATCCCTACGCCGTACTGGGGGATTTGGGGTCTTATTGGGTTACACCGATAAACCCATCTTT. Translated: CALGELSLRRTGGFGVLLGYTDKPIF.

Points on this clone: Since a far larger clone is one base different, this is likely a read error. This chain uses TRDV1 with TRDJ1; 9 nucleotides align to TRDD2. V shed 4 bases and J 0 bases; nucleotides not matched to a gene: 51. Germline CDR1 is TSWWSYY and CDR2 is QGS. The CDR3 contains 31 residues. The CDR3: CALGGHRGLLPSYLHPYRPLLVRGYTDKLIF. Here the CDR3 DNA reads TGTGCTCTTGGGGGACATCGGGGCCTCCTTCCTTCCTACCTCCACCCTTACCGACCCCTTTTGGTGAGGGGGTACACCGATAAACTCATCTTT.

This clone was counted between two and nine times. This likely came from a read error, as a far larger clone is one base away. The same CDR3 arises from other DNA sequences in this sample as well. The chain combines TRDV1 with TRDJ3; the D gene is possibly TRDD3 (5 bases). TCRdb leaves out the J gene; it was filled in here by matching the DNA to germline. This CDR3 is 20 amino acids long. CDR1 and CDR2 from the germline V gene are TSWWSYY and QGS. The CDR3 DNA is TGTGCTCTCGGGGAACTAGGTTGCCCCCTCCAAACCTGGGACACCCGACAGATGTTTTTC. It translates to CALGELGCPLQTWDTRQMFF.